One and the same sample provided the 2 T cell receptor beta chains below, sequenced in a study of cytomegalovirus exposure and HLA in healthy donors. The PCR ran on 60 Vbeta and 13 Jbeta primers. Libraries were prepared by immunoSEQ multiplex PCR; TCRdb keeps only in-frame clonotypes and omits some of them. The table for this sample gives some 76,000 clones. What was sequenced was PBMCs. These receptors were collected from a man aged 35-49 years in good health and CMV-seronegative.

The J gene is TRBJ1-5, the V gene TRBV15; the D gene is possibly TRBD1 (6 bases). Germline V gene sequence: CDR1 LNHNV, CDR2 YYDKDF (reference sequence). Trimming removed 0 bases at V and 7 bases at J, with 10 bases between. The CDR3 extends over 14 amino acids. CDR3: CATSRDRGWQPQHF. The DNA of the CDR3 is TGTGCCACCAGCAGAGACAGGGGATGGCAGCCCCAGCATTTT.

About this clone: One end of the junction fails to match germline, which may point to a read error. The identical CDR3 is also encoded by other nucleotide sequences in the sample. The chain uses TRBV7-2 and TRBJ2-1; D perhaps matches TRBD2 (6 bases). Germline values: CDR1 SGHTA, CDR2 FQGNSA. CDR3 size: 14 residues. CDR3 amino acids: CASGVKVGGNEQFF. Written as DNA, the CDR3 is TGCGCCAGCGGCGTTAAAGTGGGGGGTAATGAGCAGTTCTTC.